These 14 T cell receptor beta chains share one sample of origin, sequenced in a study of shared clonotypes between healthy human individuals. Here immunoSEQ multiplex PCR was the method, and the copy in TCRdb shows in-frame clones only, minus some. The sample has 450,000 to 700,000 clones, 95% to 96% seen once. CD45RO negativity and positive selection for CCR7 defined naive CD8 cells, a population that excluded terminally differentiated effector memory CD45RA+ cells. The sample taken for sequencing was naive CD8+ T cells sorted from blood. These receptors all come from a young woman in good health.

The chain couples TRBV13 to TRBJ2-7; tentative D call: TRBD2 (5 bases). V lost 3 bases, J lost 4 bases, and 7 bases lay in between. The CDR3 extends over 12 amino acids. Germline assignment: CDR1 PRHDT and CDR2 FYEKMQ (reference sequence). The CDR3 DNA is TGTGCCAGCAGCTTCTCGGGATACGAGCAGTACTTC. Encoded protein: CASSFSGYEQYF.

This chain joins TRBV28 and TRBJ2-7; D is perhaps TRBD2 (5 bases). Germline values: CDR1 MDHEN, CDR2 SYDVKM. V was pared by 7 bases and J by 4 bases, with 20 bases between. The CDR3 has 15 residues. The DNA of the CDR3 is TGTGCCAGCACCCTACGGGGAAACCCAACTTACGAGCAGTACTTC. Its translation is CASTLRGNPTYEQYF.

The chain employs TRBV27 and TRBJ1-5; D perhaps matches TRBD1 (5 bases). The CDR3 is 14 amino acids. Trimming removed 5 bases at V and 4 bases at J, with 12 bases between. Germline loops: CDR1 MNHEY, CDR2 SMNVEV (reference sequence). The CDR3 nucleotides are TGTGCCAGCAGTCCGAGGGGCCCGAATCAGCCCCAGCATTTT. Translation: CASSPRGPNQPQHF.

The V call is TRBV5-6, the J call TRBJ1-1; TRBD1 aligns across 9 bases. This CDR3 contains 16 residues. Trimming removed 5 bases from V and 6 bases from J; junction bases left unmatched: 14. CDR1 and CDR2 from the germline V gene are SGHDT and YYEEEE. The CDR3 bases are TGTGCCAGCAGTTCGGTCGGGACAGGGTTGAGGCCTGAAGCTTTCTTT. Its translation is CASSSVGTGLRPEAFF.

The DNA for the CDR3 is TGCGCCAGCAGTGAAGAGCAGTTTTCCAGGGATCTGCAAGGCTACACCTTC. Its protein is CASSEEQFSRDLQGYTF. V is TRBV10-2 and J is TRBJ1-2, with D possibly TRBD1 on 5 matching bases. The germline CDR1 and CDR2 sequences are WSHSY and SAAADI. CDR3 length: 17 amino acids. Trimming cost V 3 bases and J 8 bases, with 25 bases left between them.

The chain links TRBV19 to TRBJ2-1, with D possibly TRBD2 on 6 matching bases. Looked up from germline, CDR1 is LNHDA and CDR2 is SQIVND (reference sequence). V was clipped by 1 base and J by 4 bases, with 11 bases between them. CDR3 length: 15 amino acids. CDR3 in DNA: TGTGCCAGTAGTATAGCCTCGGCGGGGTACAATGAGCAGTTCTTC. Translation gives CASSIASAGYNEQFF.

This rearrangement joins TRBV5-1 to TRBJ2-1; no clear D gene. The germline V gene encodes CDR1 SGHRS and CDR2 YFSETQ. This CDR3 has 13 amino acids. Trimming took off 0 bases at V and 9 bases at J, with 10 bases between the two ends. Here the CDR3 reads CASSLEELTEQFF. CDR3 sequence (DNA): TGCGCCAGCAGCTTGGAAGAACTCACTGAGCAGTTCTTC.

The chain joins TRBV29-1 to TRBJ2-7; 9 bases agree with TRBD1. Germline V gene lookup returns CDR1 SQVTM and CDR2 ANQGSEA. This CDR3 comprises 14 residues. The V gene end was trimmed by 6 bases and the J gene end by 4 bases; junction bases not matched to a gene: 10. CDR3 loop: CSVQRPDRGYEQYF. The CDR3 DNA sequence: TGCAGCGTCCAAAGGCCGGACAGGGGTTACGAGCAGTACTTC.

The chain is built from TRBV19 and TRBJ2-7, with 7 bases fitting TRBD2. CDR1 and CDR2 (germline): LNHDA, SQIVND (reference sequence). The CDR3 loop spans 15 amino acids. Trimming cost V 5 bases and J 4 bases; bases outside gene matches: 11. The DNA for the CDR3 is TGTGCCAGTAGTTTTAGTTCGGGAGCGGGATACGAGCAGTACTTC. This codes for CASSFSSGAGYEQYF.

The chain has TRBV28 and TRBJ2-7; D is possibly TRBD1 (5 bases). Trimming removed 3 bases from V and 4 bases from J, with 13 bases in between. This CDR3 is 14 amino acids long. From germline, CDR1 is MDHEN and CDR2 SYDVKM. The CDR3 spells CASSFRGVVYEQYF. The CDR3 DNA is TGTGCCAGCAGTTTTAGGGGTGTGGTGTACGAGCAGTACTTC.

CDR3 residues: CASSTGQGAMHEQYF. In nucleotides, the CDR3 is TGTGCCAGCAGTACCGGACAGGGTGCAATGCACGAGCAGTACTTC. The gene calls are TRBV2 and TRBJ2-7, with TRBD1 identical over 8 bases. CDR3 length: 15 amino acids. Trimming cost V 5 bases and J 5 bases; bases outside gene matches: 11. The germline gives CDR1 SNHLY, CDR2 FYNNEI. The full variable domain, in which reference TRBV2 and TRBJ2-7 provide the parts outside the CDR3, is EPEVTQTPSHQVTQMGQEVILRCVPISNHLYFYWYRQILGQKVEFLVSFYNNEISEKSEIFDDQFSVERPDGSNFTLKIRSTKLEDSAMYFCASSTGQGAMHEQYFGPGTRLTVT.

The genes are TRBV2 and TRBJ2-5; 14 bases are shared with TRBD2. The CDR3 is 16 residues long. Germline lookup yields CDR1 SNHLY and CDR2 FYNNEI. The trim removed 6 bases at V and 5 bases at J, leaving 8 bases unmatched. The CDR3 reads CASSPGLAGGWETQYF. The CDR3 bases are TGTGCCAGCAGCCCAGGACTAGCGGGAGGCTGGGAGACCCAGTACTTC.

The chain carries TRBV5-8 and TRBJ2-7; no definite D call. CDR1 and CDR2 from the germline V gene are SGHTS and YDEGEE. The CDR3 has 11 amino acids. Between the trimmed V and J ends, which lost 3 bases and 5 bases, there was a span of 6 bases. The DNA for the CDR3 is TGTGCCAGCAGCTACGGCGACGAGCAGTACTTC. Translation gives CASSYGDEQYF.

V is TRBV7-9 and J is TRBJ2-7; TRBD2 matches 12 bases. Losses at the gene ends were 1 base for V and 3 bases for J; bases not matched to a gene: 10. This CDR3 region has 18 residues. Per germline, CDR1 SEHNR and CDR2 FQNEAQ (reference sequence). In DNA form, the CDR3 reads TGTGCCAGCAGCTTAGTCGGGCCAAGGACTAGCGGGATCTACGAGCAGTACTTC. Its protein is CASSLVGPRTSGIYEQYF.